The 21 T cell receptor beta chains in this list originate from one sample, sequenced in a study of T cells after yellow fever vaccination. TCRdb re-called the 5' RACE reads with MiXCR, one entry per CDR3 protein. The table records 320,000 or so distinct CDR3 sequences, roughly 8.4% of them present only once. The sample consisted of PBMCs, taken roughly 45 days after the first yellow fever vaccination. The receptors come from a man aged 18 to 29 who received the YFV17D yellow fever vaccine.

This clonotype was found a few times. The genes are TRBV6-5 and TRBJ1-1; a possible D gene is TRBD1 (5 bases). CDR3 size: 12 residues. Germline V lookup: CDR1 MNHEY, CDR2 SVGAGI. Trimming stripped 4 bases from V and 9 bases from J, with 12 bases between. The CDR3 DNA is TGTGCCAGCAGTTCCCCGAGGGGAAAAGCTTTCTTT. Translating it yields CASSSPRGKAFF.

The chain couples TRBV7-9 to TRBJ2-3, with D possibly matching TRBD1 (6 bases). CDR3 length: 14 residues. Trimming removed 3 bases from V and 5 bases from J, with 12 bases in between. Germline CDR1 is SEHNR and CDR2 is FQNEAQ (reference sequence). Here the CDR3 reads CASSFRQGLDTQYF. In DNA, the CDR3 is TGTGCCAGCAGCTTTCGGCAGGGGCTAGATACGCAGTATTTT.

This clonotype was seen a handful of times. The chain carries TRBV6-2 or TRBV6-3 and TRBJ2-1; 8 positions match TRBD2. This CDR3 is 17 amino acids long. The ends lost 10 bases at V and 2 bases at J; junction bases unmatched: 16. CDR1 and CDR2 from the germline V gene are MNHEY and SVGEGT. CDR3 region: CATAQAGAPPPYNEQFF. CDR3 DNA sequence: TGTGCCACTGCACAAGCGGGGGCCCCCCCCCCCTACAATGAGCAGTTCTTC.

This clonotype has more than one count but fewer than ten. The J gene is TRBJ2-2, the V gene TRBV20-1; D is perhaps TRBD1 or TRBD2 (6 bases each). The V gene lost 6 bases and the J gene lost 10 bases, with 15 bases spanning the gap. This CDR3 is 12 amino acids long. Germline CDR1 reads DFQATT; CDR2 reads SNEGSKA (reference sequence). CDR3: CSASWGAEELFF. The CDR3, as DNA: TGCAGTGCCAGTTGGGGGGCCGAGGAGCTGTTTTTT.

This clonotype has only a few counts. The J gene is TRBJ2-5, the V gene TRBV20-1; D might be TRBD1 or TRBD2, each matching 5 bases. This CDR3 region has 13 residues. Germline V gives CDR1 DFQATT, CDR2 SNEGSKA (reference sequence). Deletions cut 7 bases from V and 2 bases from J, with 14 bases between. The CDR3 sequence is CSGLRDPQETQYF. As DNA, the CDR3 is TGCAGTGGCCTCCGGGACCCTCAAGAGACCCAGTACTTC.

V usage is TRBV5-6 and J usage is TRBJ2-1, with TRBD2 identical over 7 bases. The V and J ends lost 4 bases and 9 bases, in that order; junction bases with no gene match: 7. The CDR3 consists of 13 residues. Germline V lookup: CDR1 SGHDT, CDR2 YYEEEE. CDR3 sequence: CASSPGGGSEQFF. DNA for the CDR3: TGTGCCAGCAGCCCCGGCGGGGGTAGTGAGCAGTTCTTC.

This clonotype showed up many times. V gene TRBV7-2 combines with J gene TRBJ2-3; D ambiguous. Germline CDR1 reads SGHTA; CDR2 reads FQGNSA. CDR3 length: 17 amino acids. V lost 5 bases, J lost 0 bases, and 18 bases lay in between. In DNA, the CDR3 is TGTGCCAGCAGCCTCGAGAGGACCTCATCTAGCACAGATACGCAGTATTTT. Translating it yields CASSLERTSSSTDTQYF.

V is TRBV5-4 and J is TRBJ2-1; D is possibly TRBD1 (5 bases). There are 15 residues in the CDR3. V lost 0 bases to trimming and J lost 0 bases, with 7 bases between them. Germline CDR1 SGHNT, CDR2 YYREEE (reference sequence). The CDR3 DNA is TGTGCCAGCAGCTTGGCGACAGCCTCCTACAATGAGCAGTTCTTC. This translates into CASSLATASYNEQFF.

The chain is built from TRBV4-2 and TRBJ1-2, with D unresolved. V lost 0 bases, J lost 5 bases, and 16 bases lay in between. The CDR3 length is 16 residues. Germline loops: CDR1 LGHNA, CDR2 YNFKEQ. This CDR3 reads CASSQDEAQARYGYTF. The CDR3 region has the DNA TGTGCCAGCAGCCAAGATGAGGCTCAGGCCCGTTATGGCTACACCTTC.

This clonotype was seen repeatedly, ten times or more. The chain couples TRBV12-3 or TRBV12-4 to TRBJ1-1; maybe TRBD1 (5 bases). This CDR3 contains 13 residues. V shed 7 bases and J shed 5 bases, with 14 bases lying between them. The CDR3 sequence: CASTLTGGTEAFF. The DNA of the CDR3 is TGTGCCAGCACCCTAACCGGGGGAACTGAAGCTTTCTTT.

This clonotype turned up a few times. The chain is built from TRBV5-1 and TRBJ2-5; maybe TRBD2 (5 bases). V was shortened by 3 bases and J by 5 bases, with 14 bases between the two germline ends. In germline, CDR1 is SGHRS, CDR2 YFSETQ. CDR3 length: 14 amino acids. As DNA, the CDR3 is TGCGCCAGCAGCTCCCTAGCTCCTCAGGAGACCCAGTACTTC. This gives the protein CASSSLAPQETQYF.

The DNA of the CDR3 is TGCGCCAGCACCCTAGGACAGGGGGCGCGTTTAGTCATCGGGGAGCTGTTTTTT. It specifies CASTLGQGARLVIGELFF. This rearrangement joins TRBV23-1 to TRBJ2-2, with 11 bases lining up with TRBD1. TRBV23-1 is labeled an ORF, and its function is uncertain. The CDR3 is made up of 18 amino acids. The trim removed 7 bases at V and 7 bases at J, leaving 17 bases unmatched.

This clonotype came up a few times. The rearrangement links TRBV20-1 to TRBJ2-5; the match to TRBD2 covers 13 bases. The length of the CDR3 is 15 residues. V shed 6 bases, J shed 5 bases, and the junction held 9 bases outside the gene matches. Per the germline V gene, CDR1 is DFQATT and CDR2 is SNEGSKA (reference sequence). CDR3 region: CSAPPGLAGWETQYF. For the CDR3, the DNA is TGCAGTGCCCCACCGGGACTAGCGGGGTGGGAGACCCAGTACTTC.

In this sample, this clonotype turned up a few times. The chain is built from TRBV27 and TRBJ1-2; D gene ambiguous. Germline loops: CDR1 MNHEY, CDR2 SMNVEV (reference sequence). Trimming removed 2 bases at V and 4 bases at J, with 14 bases between. The CDR3 is 15 residues long. CDR3 loop: CASSLVVGPVYGYTF. CDR3 DNA sequence: TGTGCCAGCAGTTTAGTAGTGGGCCCCGTCTATGGCTACACCTTC.

The chain carries TRBV20-1 and TRBJ2-7, with TRBD1 matching over 7 bases. Germline trimming cut 4 bases from V and 0 bases from J; bases unmatched to any gene: 6. Germline lookup yields CDR1 DFQATT and CDR2 SNEGSKA (reference sequence). This CDR3 has 14 amino acids. The CDR3 DNA reads TGCAGTGCTAAGGACAGGAAAAGCTCCTACGAGCAGTACTTC. It yields the protein CSAKDRKSSYEQYF.

This clonotype turned up a few times. The J gene is TRBJ1-4, the V gene TRBV20-1; possibly TRBD1 for D (6 bases). Between the trimmed V and J ends, which lost 0 bases and 3 bases, there was a span of 11 bases. This CDR3 has 15 amino acids. Germline V gives CDR1 DFQATT, CDR2 SNEGSKA (reference sequence). The CDR3 reads CSAREGARPNEKLFF. The CDR3 bases are TGCAGTGCTAGAGAGGGGGCGAGGCCTAATGAAAAACTGTTTTTT.

The genes are TRBV12-3 or TRBV12-4 and TRBJ2-3, with 12 bases identical to TRBD1. V trimming: 7 bases; J trimming: 8 bases; junction bases outside the gene matches: 7. This CDR3 spans 14 amino acids. DNA for the CDR3: TGTGCCAGCACCCCGGGACAGGGGGCTGGTACGCAGTATTTT. It specifies CASTPGQGAGTQYF.

This clonotype has more than one count but fewer than ten. This chain uses TRBV18 with TRBJ1-2; D is uncertain. The germline V gene has CDR1 KGHSH and CDR2 LQKENI. The CDR3 contains 13 residues. Trimming removed 3 bases at V and 3 bases at J, with 8 bases between. The CDR3 reads CASSPRADYGYTF. CDR3 DNA: TGTGCCAGCTCACCTCGGGCTGACTATGGCTACACCTTC.

Worth noting for this clonotype: One junction end does not reproduce the germline sequence, and a read error may be involved. V and J are TRBV12-3 or TRBV12-4 and TRBJ2-5; 10 nucleotides agree with TRBD2. The CDR3 contains 12 residues. CDR3 coding DNA: TGTGCCAGCAGTATAGCGGGGGGAATCCAGTACTTC. It is translated as CASSIAGGIQYF.

This sequence joins TRBV4-2 and TRBJ2-3, with 10 positions matching TRBD2. Trimming at V came to 1 base and at J to 5 bases, leaving 15 bases not matched to a gene. The CDR3 runs to 19 residues. CDR1 is LGHNA, CDR2 YNFKEQ, per germline. Here the CDR3 reads CASSQGPGRASGGRDTQYF. The CDR3 nucleotides read TGTGCCAGCAGCCAAGGTCCCGGCCGGGCTAGCGGGGGTAGAGATACGCAGTATTTT.

This clonotype occurred many times. CDR3 DNA sequence: TGCAGTGCTATTCGGGGGTCGTCGTACAATGAGCAGTTCTTC. Translated: CSAIRGSSYNEQFF. V usage is TRBV20-1 and J usage is TRBJ2-1; D might be TRBD2 (6 bases). The CDR3 sequence is 14 residues long. Germline lookup yields CDR1 DFQATT and CDR2 SNEGSKA (reference sequence). Trimming took off 4 bases at V and 4 bases at J, with 14 bases between the two ends.